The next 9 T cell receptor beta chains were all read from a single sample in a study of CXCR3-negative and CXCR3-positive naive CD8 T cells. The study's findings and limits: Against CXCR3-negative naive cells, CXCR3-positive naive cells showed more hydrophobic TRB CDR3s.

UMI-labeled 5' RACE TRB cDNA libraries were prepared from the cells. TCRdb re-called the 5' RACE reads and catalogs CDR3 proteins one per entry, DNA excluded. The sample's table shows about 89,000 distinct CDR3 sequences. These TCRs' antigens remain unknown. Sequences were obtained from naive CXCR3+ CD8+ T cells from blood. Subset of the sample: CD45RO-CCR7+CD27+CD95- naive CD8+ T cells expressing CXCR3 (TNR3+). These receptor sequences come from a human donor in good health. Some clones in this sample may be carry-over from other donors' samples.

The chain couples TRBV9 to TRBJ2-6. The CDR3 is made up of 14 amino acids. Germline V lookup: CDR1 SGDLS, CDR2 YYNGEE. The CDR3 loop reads CASSVSRGANVLTF.

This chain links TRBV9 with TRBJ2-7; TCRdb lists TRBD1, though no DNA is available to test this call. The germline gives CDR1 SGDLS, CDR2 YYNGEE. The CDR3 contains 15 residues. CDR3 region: CASSVGQDKAYEQYF.

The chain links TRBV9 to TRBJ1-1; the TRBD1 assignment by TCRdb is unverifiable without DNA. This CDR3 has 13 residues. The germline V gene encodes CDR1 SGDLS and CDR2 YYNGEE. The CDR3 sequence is CASSATGVTEAFF.

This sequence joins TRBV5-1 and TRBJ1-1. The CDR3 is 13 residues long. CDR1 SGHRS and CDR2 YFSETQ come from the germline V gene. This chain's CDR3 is CASSSSGSPEAFF.

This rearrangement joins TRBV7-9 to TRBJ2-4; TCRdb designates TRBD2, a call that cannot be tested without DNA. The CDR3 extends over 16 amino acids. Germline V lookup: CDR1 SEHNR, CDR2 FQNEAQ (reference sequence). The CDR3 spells CASSPPPALAKNIQYF.

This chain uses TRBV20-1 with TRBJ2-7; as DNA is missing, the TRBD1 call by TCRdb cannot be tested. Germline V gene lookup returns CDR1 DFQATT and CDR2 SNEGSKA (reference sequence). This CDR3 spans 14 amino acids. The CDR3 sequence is CSARDRGRAYEQYF.

CDR3 sequence reads: CASSESIPRWGSVGEQFF. This sequence joins TRBV25-1 and TRBJ2-1; there is no DNA to check the TCRdb D call of TRBD1. The V gene's germline CDR1 is MGHDK and CDR2 SYGVNS. This CDR3 has 18 amino acids.

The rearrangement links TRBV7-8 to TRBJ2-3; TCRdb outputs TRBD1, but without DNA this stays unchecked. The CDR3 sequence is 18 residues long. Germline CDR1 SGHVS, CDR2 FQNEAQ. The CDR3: CASRSGQGADFGTDTQYF.

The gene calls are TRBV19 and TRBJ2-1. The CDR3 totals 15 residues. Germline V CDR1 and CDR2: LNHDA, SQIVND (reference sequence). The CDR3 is CASSMVAESYNEQFF.